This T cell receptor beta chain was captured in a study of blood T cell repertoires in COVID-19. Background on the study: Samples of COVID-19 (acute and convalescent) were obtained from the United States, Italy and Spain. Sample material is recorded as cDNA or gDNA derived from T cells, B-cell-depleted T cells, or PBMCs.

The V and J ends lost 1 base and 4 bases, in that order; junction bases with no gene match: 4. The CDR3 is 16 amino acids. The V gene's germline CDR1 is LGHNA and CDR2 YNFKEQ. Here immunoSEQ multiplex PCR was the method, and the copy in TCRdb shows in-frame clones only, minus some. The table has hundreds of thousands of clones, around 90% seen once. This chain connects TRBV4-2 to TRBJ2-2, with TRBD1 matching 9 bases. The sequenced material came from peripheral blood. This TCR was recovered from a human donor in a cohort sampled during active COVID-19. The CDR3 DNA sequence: TGTGCCAGCAGCCAAGCGGGACAGGGATTCACCGGGGAGCTGTTTTTT. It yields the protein CASSQAGQGFTGELFF.